A single sample gave rise to the 5 T cell receptor beta chains below, sequenced in a study of response to subunit inactivated influenza vaccine. TCRdb recomputed calls from the RT-PCR reads with MiXCR, one row per CDR3 protein. Counted here are roughly 700,000 distinct CDR3 sequences, approximately 13% occurring once; the ten biggest clones make up around 6.5%. The sequencing used PBMCs from blood, collected less than 15 days before vaccination. Source of these receptors: a man aged 50-60 years who received an inactivated influenza vaccine.

This clonotype was picked up a small number of times. V and J are TRBV9 and TRBJ2-1, with TRBD2 identical over 8 bases. J was trimmed by 1 base and V by 0 bases; bases with no gene match: 3. Germline CDR1 is SGDLS and CDR2 is YYNGEE. The CDR3 is 16 amino acids. This chain's CDR3 is CASSVGGGNSYNEQFF. DNA of the CDR3: TGTGCCAGCAGCGTAGGCGGGGGGAATTCCTACAATGAGCAGTTCTTC.

This clonotype was seen a few times. This chain links TRBV20-1 with TRBJ1-6; possible D gene TRBD1, 6 bases. The V and J ends lost 5 bases and 8 bases respectively, with 22 bases between them. Germline CDR1 and CDR2: DFQATT and SNEGSKA (reference sequence). CDR3 length: 16 amino acids. For the CDR3, the DNA is TGCAGTGCTCGACGGGGCGGGGCAGGGGTAGATTCACCCCTCCACTTT. It is translated as CSARRGGAGVDSPLHF.

The CDR3 spells CATSEERGSSDTQYF. The CDR3 DNA is TGTGCCACCAGTGAAGAGCGGGGGAGTTCAGATACGCAGTATTTT. This sequence joins TRBV24-1 and TRBJ2-3, with 8 bases lining up with TRBD2. Germline lookup yields CDR1 KGHDR and CDR2 SFDVKD. The J segment lost 4 bases and the V segment lost 4 bases, leaving 6 bases of the junction unmatched. The CDR3 has 15 residues.

This clonotype appeared a few times. This chain uses TRBV4-1 with TRBJ2-7; 9 nucleotides agree with TRBD2. The V gene's germline CDR1 is MGHRA and CDR2 YSYEKL. The CDR3 has 14 amino acids. V trimming: 5 bases; J trimming: 4 bases; junction bases outside the gene matches: 6. The CDR3 DNA follows: TGCGCCAGCAGCTACGGGACTAGCCTTTACGAGCAGTACTTC. This encodes CASSYGTSLYEQYF.

This chain links TRBV7-2 with TRBJ2-7, with 9 positions matching TRBD2. Trimming cost V 4 bases and J 1 base; bases outside gene matches: 8. This CDR3 has 16 amino acids. CDR1 SGHTA and CDR2 FQGNSA come from the germline V gene. The CDR3 protein is CASSSPGAGGSYEQYF. CDR3 nucleotides: TGTGCCAGCAGCTCCCCGGGAGCGGGGGGATCCTACGAGCAGTACTTC. The variable domain in full, completed from reference TRBV7-2 and TRBJ2-7, reads GAGVSQSPSNKVTEKGKDVELRCDPISGHTALYWYRQSLGQGLEFLIYFQGNSAPDKSGLPSDRFSAERTGGSVSTLTIQRTQQEDSAVYLCASSSPGAGGSYEQYFGPGTRLTVT.